Listed here are 8 T cell receptor beta chains from one sample, sequenced in a study of CD8 T cells in ankylosing spondylitis. Each CDR3 protein is one row after TCRdb ran MiXCR on the 5' RACE reads. The sample has some 130,000 distinct CDR3 sequences; 5.5% to 7.5% are singletons. The sequencing input was blood, either unsorted or a sorted T cell fraction (not recorded which). These receptors were collected from a female donor with ankylosing spondylitis or in good health (not recorded which).

The sample holds many counts of this clonotype. The chain couples TRBV20-1 to TRBJ2-3; 9 positions agree with TRBD2. CDR1 and CDR2 from the germline V gene are DFQATT and SNEGSKA (reference sequence). This CDR3 spans 17 amino acids. J gave up 5 bases and V 3 bases, and 15 bases lay outside the gene matches. CDR3 amino acids: CSASWGAGGRKRDTQYF. The CDR3 DNA is TGCAGTGCTAGCTGGGGCGCGGGGGGGCGTAAGAGAGATACGCAGTATTTT.

This clonotype was recorded many times. CDR3: CASSRQDREEETQYF. The CDR3 region has the DNA TGTGCCAGCAGCCGCCAGGACAGGGAGGAAGAGACCCAGTACTTC. The chain recombines TRBV7-2 with TRBJ2-5; 8 nucleotides match TRBD1. Germline CDR1 reads SGHTA; CDR2 reads FQGNSA. The V and J ends lost 5 bases and 3 bases, in that order; junction bases with no gene match: 8. The CDR3 sequence is 15 residues long.

This clonotype was observed many times. This chain joins TRBV5-1 and TRBJ1-1, with 7 bases that match TRBD1. Looked up from germline, CDR1 is SGHRS and CDR2 is YFSETQ. The CDR3 is 14 amino acids. With V trimmed by 0 bases and J by 4 bases, 3 bases remained unmatched. The CDR3 region has the DNA TGCGCCAGCAGCTTGGACAGGGACAGCACTGAAGCTTTCTTT. Its translation is CASSLDRDSTEAFF. Using reference TRBV5-1 and TRBJ1-1 for the parts outside the CDR3, the full variable domain is KAGVTQTPRYLIKTRGQQVTLSCSPISGHRSVSWYQQTPGQGLQFLFEYFSETQRNKGNFPGRFSGRQFSNSRSEMNVSTLELGDSALYLCASSLDRDSTEAFFGQGTRLTVV.

The chain combines TRBV19 with TRBJ1-1; 7 bases agree with TRBD1. Unmatched junction bases numbered 9, after V lost 8 bases and J lost 0 bases. Germline lookup yields CDR1 LNHDA and CDR2 SQIVND (reference sequence). The CDR3 spans 15 residues. As DNA, the CDR3 is TGTGCCAGTCGTGCGATGACAGGGATGAACACTGAAGCTTTCTTT. Translated, it gives CASRAMTGMNTEAFF.

This clonotype was found many times. The gene calls are TRBV29-1 and TRBJ1-2; perhaps TRBD1 as D (5 bases). V lost 2 bases and J 1 base, leaving 8 bases between the germline ends. The germline V gene encodes CDR1 SQVTM and CDR2 ANQGSEA. The CDR3 covers 13 residues. Written as DNA, the CDR3 is TGCAGCGTTGAACCGGGGGGTAACTATGGCTACACCTTC. This gives the protein CSVEPGGNYGYTF.

The sample holds many counts of this clonotype. The gene calls are TRBV20-1 and TRBJ1-5, with D possibly being TRBD1 (6 bases). In germline, CDR1 is DFQATT, CDR2 SNEGSKA (reference sequence). The CDR3 is 14 amino acids. V lost 6 bases and J 1 base, leaving 13 bases between the germline ends. The chain's CDR3 is CSARQETSNQPQHF. CDR3 DNA: TGCAGTGCAAGACAGGAGACCAGCAATCAGCCCCAGCATTTT.

This clonotype was picked up many times. The chain joins TRBV6-1 to TRBJ2-7, with unresolved D. Germline V CDR1 and CDR2: MNHNS, SASEGT. The CDR3 contains 13 residues. V shed 6 bases and J shed 3 bases, with 12 bases lying between them. CDR3 bases: TGTGCCAGCAGCCAAGGGCCCAACTACGAGCAGTACTTC. Translated: CASSQGPNYEQYF.

This clonotype was found many times. The chain combines TRBV19 with TRBJ1-1, with D maybe TRBD1 (5 bases). The germline V gene has CDR1 LNHDA and CDR2 SQIVND (reference sequence). The CDR3 runs 12 residues. The germline V and J ends were trimmed by 3 bases and 10 bases, with 12 bases remaining between them. This CDR3 is CASSILPGLAFF. CDR3 DNA: TGTGCCAGTAGTATCCTCCCAGGGCTAGCTTTCTTT.